This T cell receptor (beta chain) was sequenced for a study of immune aging and cytomegalovirus after organ transplant (dated by TCRdb to 2020 to 2023). Concerning the study at large: Three-drug immunosuppression with prednisone, tacrolimus, and mycophenolate was given to all transplant recipients. What the work shows at the level of the full study, not this receptor alone: Following viremia, aged-phenotype cells rose post-transplant in clones of any size, with the rise occurring earlier in large clones (days 200-264) than in small clones. CD57 was not measured in the sequencing data, so a conservative gene-based aging definition was used instead. Large clones contained a higher proportion of TEMRA cells, and the seven largest clones (over 1,800 cells) acquired aged and TEMRA cells while losing TCM cells.

Libraries were built with single-cell sequencing. Instrument on record: Illumina NovaSeq 6000. The BD Rhapsody Targeted mRNA and AbSeq Reagent Kit, in a microwell format, was used for cell capture and library preparation. Libraries were prepared to cover TCR, sample tags, AbSeq, and targeted mRNA from the Human T-Cell Expression Panel plus custom TOX and TOX2 primers. Sequencing of the libraries was performed on an Illumina NovaSeq. Turning to the authors' computational methods: The analysis covered approximately 11,000 cells in total, of which over 7,000 were CD8 T cells and 4494 were CD8 T cells with an identifiable TCR CDR3. Raw data were processed with the BD Rhapsody Targeted Analysis Pipeline with V(D)J processing on the Seven Bridges Genomics platform. Quality control, Sample Tag demultiplexing with Lex-BDSMK, clone identification with VDJ Explorer, and Seurat clustering were performed in SeqGeq 1.6.0. Clones comprising <1% of CD8 T cells were considered non-expanded; clones comprising >2.5% of the sample were considered clonal expansions. The public sequencing data were trimmed at Q25 with fastp and processed into clonotypes with MiXCR by TCRdb, which kept only in-frame beta chains. CDR3 protein duplicates are merged, each entry listing the most common genes and DNA. TCRdb assigned the V and J calls; the authors' analysis was not used. A total of more than 20,000 distinct CDR3 sequences appear in this sample, about a third of them only once. The ten most abundant clones make up less than 30% of the sample.

About this clonotype: No antigen is known for it. Base qualities are missing; no much larger clone stands one base away.

Read against the paper, the sample's time point label means: five sample-tagged time points from pre-transplant (day -1) to day 368 post-transplant, pooled. Thawed PBMC were stimulated for around twelve hours with a CMV IE-1 overlapping peptide library without transport inhibitors. After thawing, cells rested overnight before stimulation in R10 medium with CD28/CD49d costimulation. The IE-1 peptide library consisted of 15-amino-acid peptides overlapping by 11 amino acids. Samples from each time point were barcoded using BD Single-Cell Multiplexing Kit Sample Tags, then pooled and stained with sorting antibodies plus oligo-conjugated anti-CD45RA. A BD FACSAria III was used to sort CMV-responsive CD8+CD137+ and CD4+CD154+ T cells at 4-way purity. Blood samples were drawn into EDTA vacutainers and processed by Ficoll gradient within 1-24 hours. The CDR3 covers 14 residues, taking in both the cysteine and the phenylalanine. The read is trimmed to its CDR3 DNA, 42 bases read in frame from base 1. V loses 4 bases, J loses 9 bases, and the germline ends lie 18 bases apart. CDR1 and CDR2 are read off the germline V gene as SNHLY and FYNNEI.

Source: CMV peptide-activated CD4+ and CD8+ T cells sorted from blood, taken at five time points, pooled. The sample's cell subset or site, from its label and the paper: sorted CD8+CD137+ and CD4+CD154+ T cells after about 13 h CMV IE-1 peptide stimulation. This chain is built from TRBV2 and TRBJ1-2; TRBD1 is a possible D gene, resting on 6 matching bases. The clonotype originates from a female donor who had a heart transplant and CMV viremia. The nucleotide sequence is given as TGTGCCAGCAGTGTACAGGGACTCGGGGAGAGCTACACCTTC. It translates as CASSVQGLGESYTF.